This T cell receptor beta chain emerged from a study of blood T cell repertoires in COVID-19. V dropped 7 bases and J dropped 4; count of bases not matched to a gene: 3. The CDR3 spans 13 residues. Looked up from germline, CDR1 is SNHLY and CDR2 is FYNNEI. Source study methods: It was from reference gene primer amplification that nucleated cell counts were estimated. Profiled with immunoSEQ multiplex PCR; TCRdb holds only in-frame clones, not every one. From that table come the V and J calls and clone size; the DNA was used to work out D and trimming. The sample holds 160,000 or so clones, approximately 87% seen once. Enrollment of patients from Seattle took place during active infection, with longitudinal follow-up.

The rearrangement links TRBV2 to TRBJ2-7; 11 positions match TRBD1. The sequencing sample was made of peripheral blood. This receptor was obtained from a woman in her seventies with COVID-19, enrolled during active disease. The CDR3 loop reads CASKRDRGYEQYF. CDR3 in DNA: TGTGCCAGCAAGCGGGACAGGGGGTACGAGCAGTACTTC.